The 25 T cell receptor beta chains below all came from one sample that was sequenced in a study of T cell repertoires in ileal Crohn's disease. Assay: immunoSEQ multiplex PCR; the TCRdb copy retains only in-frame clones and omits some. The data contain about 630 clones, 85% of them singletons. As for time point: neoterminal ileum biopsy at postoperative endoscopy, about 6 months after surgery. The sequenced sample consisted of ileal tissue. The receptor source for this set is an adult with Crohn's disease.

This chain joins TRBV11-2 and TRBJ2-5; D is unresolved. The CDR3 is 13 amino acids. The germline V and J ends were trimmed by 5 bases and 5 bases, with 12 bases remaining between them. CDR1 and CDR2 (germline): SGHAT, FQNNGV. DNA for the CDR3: TGTGCCAGCAGCCAGACAAGTATGGAGACCCAGTACTTC. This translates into CASSQTSMETQYF.

CDR3 nucleotide sequence: TGTGCCAGCAGCCTATCCGGGACAGGGCACTACGAGCAGTACTTC. Translated, it gives CASSLSGTGHYEQYF. The V and J genes are TRBV6-5 and TRBJ2-7; 9 bases agree with TRBD1. V lost 6 bases to trimming and J lost 3 bases; unmatched junction nucleotides: 9. This CDR3 contains 15 residues. Per germline, CDR1 MNHEY and CDR2 SVGAGI.

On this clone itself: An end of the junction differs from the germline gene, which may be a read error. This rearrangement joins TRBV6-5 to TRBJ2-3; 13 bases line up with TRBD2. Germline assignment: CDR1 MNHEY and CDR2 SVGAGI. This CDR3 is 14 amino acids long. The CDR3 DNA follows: TGTGCCAGCAGTTACACGGGACTAGCGGGACCTTGGTGGTTT. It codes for CASSYTGLAGPWWF.

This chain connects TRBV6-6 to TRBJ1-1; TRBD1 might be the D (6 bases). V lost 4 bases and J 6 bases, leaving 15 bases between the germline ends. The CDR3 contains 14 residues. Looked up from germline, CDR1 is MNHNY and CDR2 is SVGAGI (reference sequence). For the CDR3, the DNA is TGTGCCAGCAGTTCCTCAGGGGAATGGGCTGAAGCTTTCTTT. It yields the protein CASSSSGEWAEAFF.

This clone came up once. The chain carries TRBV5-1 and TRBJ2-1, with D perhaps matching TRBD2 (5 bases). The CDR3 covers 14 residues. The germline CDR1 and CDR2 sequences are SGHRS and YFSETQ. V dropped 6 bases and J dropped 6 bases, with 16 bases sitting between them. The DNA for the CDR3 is TGCGCCAGCAAGGAGGTCAGCGACGTCAATGAGCAGTTCTTC. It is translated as CASKEVSDVNEQFF.

CDR3 coding DNA: TGTGCCAGCAGCTTCAAGGCCTACGAGCAGTACTTC. This translates into CASSFKAYEQYF. The chain has TRBV11-2 and TRBJ2-7, with no clear D. The CDR3 runs to 12 residues. The germline V and J ends were trimmed by 3 bases and 2 bases, with 5 bases remaining between them. Germline CDR1 SGHAT, CDR2 FQNNGV.

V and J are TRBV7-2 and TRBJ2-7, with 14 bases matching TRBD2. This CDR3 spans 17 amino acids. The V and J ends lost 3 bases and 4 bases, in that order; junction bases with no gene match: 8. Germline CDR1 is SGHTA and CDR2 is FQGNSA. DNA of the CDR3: TGTGCCAGCAGCTTGACTAGCGGGGGGGCCAAATCTTACGAGCAGTACTTC. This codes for CASSLTSGGAKSYEQYF. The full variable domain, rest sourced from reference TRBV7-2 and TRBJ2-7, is GAGVSQSPSNKVTEKGKDVELRCDPISGHTALYWYRQSLGQGLEFLIYFQGNSAPDKSGLPSDRFSAERTGGSVSTLTIQRTQQEDSAVYLCASSLTSGGAKSYEQYFGPGTRLTVT.

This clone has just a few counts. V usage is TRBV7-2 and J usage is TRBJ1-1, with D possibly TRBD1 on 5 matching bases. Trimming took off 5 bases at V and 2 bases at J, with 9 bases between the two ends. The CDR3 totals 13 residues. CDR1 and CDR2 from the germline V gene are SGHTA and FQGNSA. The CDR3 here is CASSRTLNTEAFF. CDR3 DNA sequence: TGTGCCAGCAGCCGGACATTAAACACTGAAGCTTTCTTT.

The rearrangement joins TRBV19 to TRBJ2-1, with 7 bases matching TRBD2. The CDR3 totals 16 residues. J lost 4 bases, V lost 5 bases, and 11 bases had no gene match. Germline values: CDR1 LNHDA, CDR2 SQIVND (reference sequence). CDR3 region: CASSPSGGSAYNEQFF. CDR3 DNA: TGTGCCAGTAGTCCCTCCGGGGGGTCCGCATACAATGAGCAGTTCTTC.

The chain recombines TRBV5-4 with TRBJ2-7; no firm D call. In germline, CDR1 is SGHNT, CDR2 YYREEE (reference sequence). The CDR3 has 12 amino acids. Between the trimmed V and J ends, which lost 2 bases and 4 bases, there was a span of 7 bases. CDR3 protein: CASSFKGYEQYF. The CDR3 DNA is TGTGCCAGCAGCTTTAAGGGTTACGAGCAGTACTTC.

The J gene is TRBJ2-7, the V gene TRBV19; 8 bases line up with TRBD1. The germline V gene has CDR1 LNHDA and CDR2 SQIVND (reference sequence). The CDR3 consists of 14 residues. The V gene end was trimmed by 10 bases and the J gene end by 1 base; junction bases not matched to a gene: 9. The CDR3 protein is CATGRTGRSYEQYF. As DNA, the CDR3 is TGTGCCACCGGTAGGACAGGGAGATCCTACGAGCAGTACTTC.

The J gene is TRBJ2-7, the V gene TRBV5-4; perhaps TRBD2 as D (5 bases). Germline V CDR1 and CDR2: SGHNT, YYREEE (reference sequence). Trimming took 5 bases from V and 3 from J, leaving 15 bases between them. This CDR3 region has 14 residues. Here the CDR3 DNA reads TGTGCCAGCAGTAAACCCACGGGAAACTACGAGCAGTACTTC. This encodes CASSKPTGNYEQYF. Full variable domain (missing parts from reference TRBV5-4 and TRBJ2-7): ETGVTQSPTHLIKTRGQQVTLRCSSQSGHNTVSWYQQALGQGPQFIFQYYREEENGRGNFPPRFSGLQFPNYSSELNVNALELDDSALYLCASSKPTGNYEQYFGPGTRLTVT.

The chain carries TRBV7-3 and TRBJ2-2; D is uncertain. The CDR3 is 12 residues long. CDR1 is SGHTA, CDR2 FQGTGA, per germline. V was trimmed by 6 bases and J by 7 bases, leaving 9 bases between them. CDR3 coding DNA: TGTGCCAGCAGTTCACCCGGCGGGGAGCTGTTTTTT. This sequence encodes CASSSPGGELFF.

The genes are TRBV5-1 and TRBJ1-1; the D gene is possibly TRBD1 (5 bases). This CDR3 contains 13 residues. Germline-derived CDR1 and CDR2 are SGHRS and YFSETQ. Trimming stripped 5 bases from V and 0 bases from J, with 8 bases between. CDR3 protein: CASRGGLNTEAFF. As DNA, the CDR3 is TGCGCCAGCAGGGGGGGATTGAACACTGAAGCTTTCTTT.

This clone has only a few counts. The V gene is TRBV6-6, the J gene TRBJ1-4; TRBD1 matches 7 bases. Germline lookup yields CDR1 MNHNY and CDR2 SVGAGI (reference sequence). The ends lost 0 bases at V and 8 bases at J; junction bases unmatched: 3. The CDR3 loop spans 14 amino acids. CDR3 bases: TGTGCCAGCAGTTACTCGACAGGGAGGGAAAAACTGTTTTTT. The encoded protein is CASSYSTGREKLFF.

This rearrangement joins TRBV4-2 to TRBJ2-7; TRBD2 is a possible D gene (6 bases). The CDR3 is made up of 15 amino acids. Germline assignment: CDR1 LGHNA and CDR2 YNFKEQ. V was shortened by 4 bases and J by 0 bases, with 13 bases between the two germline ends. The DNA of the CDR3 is TGTGCCAGCAGCCTCCAAATGACTAGCTCCTACGAGCAGTACTTC. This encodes CASSLQMTSSYEQYF.

The CDR3 nucleotides are TGTGCCAGCAGCTTTGGGCCACAGGAGAGGGGCTACACCTTC. It translates to CASSFGPQERGYTF. This rearrangement joins TRBV11-2 to TRBJ1-2, with D possibly being TRBD1 (5 bases). The CDR3 spans 14 residues. V was trimmed by 3 bases and J by 8 bases, leaving 16 bases between them. Germline CDR1 and CDR2: SGHAT and FQNNGV. The full variable domain, completed using reference TRBV11-2 and TRBJ1-2, is EAGVAQSPRYKIIEKRQSVAFWCNPISGHATLYWYQQILGQGPKLLIQFQNNGVVDDSQLPKDRFSAERLKGVDSTLKIQPAKLEDSAVYLCASSFGPQERGYTFGSGTRLTVV.

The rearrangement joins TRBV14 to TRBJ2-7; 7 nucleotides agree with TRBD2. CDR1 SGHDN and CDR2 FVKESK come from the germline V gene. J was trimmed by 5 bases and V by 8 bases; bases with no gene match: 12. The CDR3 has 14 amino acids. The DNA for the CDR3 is TGTGCCAGCGCCCTGAGCGGGGTGGGCGACGAGCAGTACTTC. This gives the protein CASALSGVGDEQYF.

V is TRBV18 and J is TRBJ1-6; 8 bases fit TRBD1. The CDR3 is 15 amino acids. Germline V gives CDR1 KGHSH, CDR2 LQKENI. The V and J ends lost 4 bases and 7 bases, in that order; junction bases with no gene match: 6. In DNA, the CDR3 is TGTGCCAGCTCACTTACGGGACAGGTGAATTCACCCCTCCACTTT. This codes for CASSLTGQVNSPLHF.

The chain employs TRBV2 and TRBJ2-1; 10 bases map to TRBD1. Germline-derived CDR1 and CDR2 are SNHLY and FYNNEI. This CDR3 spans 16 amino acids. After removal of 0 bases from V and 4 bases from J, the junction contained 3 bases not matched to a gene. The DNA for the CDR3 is TGTGCCAGCAGTGAAGCCGGGACAGGGGCTTACAATGAGCAGTTCTTC. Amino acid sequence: CASSEAGTGAYNEQFF.

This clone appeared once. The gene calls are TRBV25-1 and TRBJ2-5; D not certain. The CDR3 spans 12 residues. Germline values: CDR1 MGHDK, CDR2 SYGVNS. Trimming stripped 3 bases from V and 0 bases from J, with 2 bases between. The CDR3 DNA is TGTGCCAGCAGTGAGAACCAAGAGACCCAGTACTTC. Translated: CASSENQETQYF.

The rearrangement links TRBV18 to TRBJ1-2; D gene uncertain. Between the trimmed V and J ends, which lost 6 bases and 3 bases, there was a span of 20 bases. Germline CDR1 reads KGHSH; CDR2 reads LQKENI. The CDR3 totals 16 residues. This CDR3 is CASSVPAGVRDYGYTF. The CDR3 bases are TGTGCCAGCTCCGTACCCGCCGGGGTACGAGACTATGGCTACACCTTC.

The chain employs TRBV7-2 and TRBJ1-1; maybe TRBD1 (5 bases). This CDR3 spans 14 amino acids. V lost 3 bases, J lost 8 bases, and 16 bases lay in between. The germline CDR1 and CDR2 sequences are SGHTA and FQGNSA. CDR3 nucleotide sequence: TGTGCCAGCAGCTTCGACTCTAGGCGGACAGAAGCTTTCTTT. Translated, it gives CASSFDSRRTEAFF.

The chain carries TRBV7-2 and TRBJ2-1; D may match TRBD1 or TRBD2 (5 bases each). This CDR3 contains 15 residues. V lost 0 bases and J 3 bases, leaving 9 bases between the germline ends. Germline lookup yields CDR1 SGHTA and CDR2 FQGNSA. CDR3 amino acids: CASSLARGDYNEQFF. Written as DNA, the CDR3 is TGTGCCAGCAGCTTAGCACGAGGGGACTACAATGAGCAGTTCTTC.

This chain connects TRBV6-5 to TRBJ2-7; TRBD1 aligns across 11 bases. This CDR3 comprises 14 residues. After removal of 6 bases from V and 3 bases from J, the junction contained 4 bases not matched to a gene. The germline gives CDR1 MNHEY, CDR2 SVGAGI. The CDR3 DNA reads TGTGCCAGCAGAAAAGGGACAGGGGGCTACGAGCAGTACTTC. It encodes CASRKGTGGYEQYF.